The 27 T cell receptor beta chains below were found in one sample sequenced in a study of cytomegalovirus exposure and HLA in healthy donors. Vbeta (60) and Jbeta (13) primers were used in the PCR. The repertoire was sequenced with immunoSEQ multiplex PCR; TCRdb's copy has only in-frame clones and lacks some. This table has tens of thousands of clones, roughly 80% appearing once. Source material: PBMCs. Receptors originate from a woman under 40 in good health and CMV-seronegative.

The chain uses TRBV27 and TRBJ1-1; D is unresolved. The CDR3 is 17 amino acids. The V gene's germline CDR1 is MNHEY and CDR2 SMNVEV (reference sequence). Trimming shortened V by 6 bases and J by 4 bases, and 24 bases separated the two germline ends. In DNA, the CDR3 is TGTGCCAGCAGATACCGTTCCCTCGGGGTTCAAGGCACTGAAGCTTTCTTT. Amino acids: CASRYRSLGVQGTEAFF.

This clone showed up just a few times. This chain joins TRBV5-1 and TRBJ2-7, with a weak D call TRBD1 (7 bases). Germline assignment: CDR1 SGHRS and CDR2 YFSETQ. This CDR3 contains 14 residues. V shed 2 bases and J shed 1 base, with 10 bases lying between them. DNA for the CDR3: TGCGCCAGCAGCTTAGCAGGGGGGTCCTACGAGCAGTACTTC. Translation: CASSLAGGSYEQYF. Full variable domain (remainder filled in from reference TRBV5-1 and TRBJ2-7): KAGVTQTPRYLIKTRGQQVTLSCSPISGHRSVSWYQQTPGQGLQFLFEYFSETQRNKGNFPGRFSGRQFSNSRSEMNVSTLELGDSALYLCASSLAGGSYEQYFGPGTRLTVT.

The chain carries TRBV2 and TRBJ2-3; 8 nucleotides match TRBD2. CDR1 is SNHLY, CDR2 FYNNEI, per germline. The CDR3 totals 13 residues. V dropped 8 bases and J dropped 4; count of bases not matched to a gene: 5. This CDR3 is CASGTSKADTQYF. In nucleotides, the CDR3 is TGTGCCAGCGGGACTAGTAAGGCAGATACGCAGTATTTT.

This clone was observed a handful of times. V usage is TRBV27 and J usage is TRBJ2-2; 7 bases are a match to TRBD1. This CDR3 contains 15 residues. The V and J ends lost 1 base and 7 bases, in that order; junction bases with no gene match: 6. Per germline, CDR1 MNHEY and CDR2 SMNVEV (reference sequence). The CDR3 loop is CASSLLGGFIGELFF. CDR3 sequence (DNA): TGTGCCAGCAGTTTATTAGGGGGCTTTATCGGGGAGCTGTTTTTT.

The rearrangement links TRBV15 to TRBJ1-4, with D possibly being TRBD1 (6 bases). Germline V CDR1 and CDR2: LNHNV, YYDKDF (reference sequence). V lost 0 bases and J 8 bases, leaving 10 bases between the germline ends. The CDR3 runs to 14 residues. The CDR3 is CATSRDIGQEKLFF. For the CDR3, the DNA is TGTGCCACCAGCAGAGATATTGGACAGGAAAAACTGTTTTTT.

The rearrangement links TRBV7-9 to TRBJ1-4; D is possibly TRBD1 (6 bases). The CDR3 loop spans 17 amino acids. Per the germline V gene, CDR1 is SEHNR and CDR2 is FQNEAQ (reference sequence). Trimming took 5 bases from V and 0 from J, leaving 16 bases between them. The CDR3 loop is CASSPWTEIATNEKLFF. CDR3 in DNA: TGTGCCAGCAGCCCTTGGACAGAGATTGCAACTAATGAAAAACTGTTTTTT. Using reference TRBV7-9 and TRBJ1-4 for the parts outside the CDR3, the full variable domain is DTGVSQNPRHKITKRGQNVTFRCDPISEHNRLYWYRQTLGQGPEFLTYFQNEAQLEKSRLLSDRFSAERPKGSFSTLEIQRTEQGDSAMYLCASSPWTEIATNEKLFFGSGTQLSVL.

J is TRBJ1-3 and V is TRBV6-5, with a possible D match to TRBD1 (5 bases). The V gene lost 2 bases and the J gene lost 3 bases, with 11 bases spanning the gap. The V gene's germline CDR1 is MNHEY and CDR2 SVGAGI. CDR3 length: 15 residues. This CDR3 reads CASSYSVGVGNTIYF. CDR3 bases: TGTGCCAGCAGTTACAGTGTAGGGGTTGGAAACACCATATATTTT.

CDR3 bases: TGCGCCAGCAGCCCTAAGCGGGAGGGCTGGAATGAGCAGTTCTTC. Encoded protein: CASSPKREGWNEQFF. This rearrangement joins TRBV4-1 to TRBJ2-1; 10 bases map to TRBD2. From germline, CDR1 is MGHRA and CDR2 YSYEKL. This CDR3 spans 15 amino acids. The junction had 7 bases not matched to a gene; V was cut back by 4 bases and J by 7 bases.

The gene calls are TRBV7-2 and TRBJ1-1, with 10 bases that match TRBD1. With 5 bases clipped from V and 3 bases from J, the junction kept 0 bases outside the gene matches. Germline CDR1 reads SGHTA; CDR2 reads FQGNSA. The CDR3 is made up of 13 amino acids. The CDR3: CASSGQGDTEAFF. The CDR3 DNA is TGTGCCAGCAGCGGACAGGGGGACACTGAAGCTTTCTTT.

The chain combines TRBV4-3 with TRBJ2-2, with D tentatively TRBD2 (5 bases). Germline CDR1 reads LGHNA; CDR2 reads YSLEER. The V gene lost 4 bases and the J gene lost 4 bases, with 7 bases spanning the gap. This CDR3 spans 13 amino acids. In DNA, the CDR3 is TGCGCCAGCAGCCTAACTAGCACCGGGGAGCTGTTTTTT. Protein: CASSLTSTGELFF.

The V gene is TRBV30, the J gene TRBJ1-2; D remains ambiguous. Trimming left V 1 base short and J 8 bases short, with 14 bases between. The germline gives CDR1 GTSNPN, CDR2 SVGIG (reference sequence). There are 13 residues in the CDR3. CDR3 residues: CAWSDLERGGYTF. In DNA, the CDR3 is TGTGCCTGGAGTGACCTCGAACGGGGAGGCTACACCTTC.

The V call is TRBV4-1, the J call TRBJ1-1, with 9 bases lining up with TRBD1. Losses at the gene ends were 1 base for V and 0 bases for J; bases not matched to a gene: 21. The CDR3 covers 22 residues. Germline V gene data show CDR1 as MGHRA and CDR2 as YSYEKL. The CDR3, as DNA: TGCGCCAGCAGCCAAGCACCTCCCAGGACAGGGGCCTTTACTTCTATGAACACTGAAGCTTTCTTT. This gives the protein CASSQAPPRTGAFTSMNTEAFF.

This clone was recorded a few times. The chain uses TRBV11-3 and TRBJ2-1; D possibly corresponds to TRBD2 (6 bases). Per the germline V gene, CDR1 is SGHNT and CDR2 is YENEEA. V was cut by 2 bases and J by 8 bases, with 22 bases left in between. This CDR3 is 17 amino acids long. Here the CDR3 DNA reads TGTGCCAGCAGCTTAAATGAATTTGCGGGGCCTAGCGATGAGCAGTTCTTC. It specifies CASSLNEFAGPSDEQFF.

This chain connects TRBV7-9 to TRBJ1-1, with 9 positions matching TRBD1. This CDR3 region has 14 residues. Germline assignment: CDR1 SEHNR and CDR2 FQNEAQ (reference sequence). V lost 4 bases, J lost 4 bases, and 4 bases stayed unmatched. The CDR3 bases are TGTGCCAGCAGCTGGACAGGGGCGGCCACTGAAGCTTTCTTT. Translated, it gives CASSWTGAATEAFF.

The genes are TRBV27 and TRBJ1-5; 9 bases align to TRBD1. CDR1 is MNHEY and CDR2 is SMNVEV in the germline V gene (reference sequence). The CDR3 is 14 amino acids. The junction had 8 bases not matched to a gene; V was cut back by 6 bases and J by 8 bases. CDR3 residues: CASSPGTGFKPQHF. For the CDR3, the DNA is TGTGCCAGCAGCCCCGGGACAGGGTTCAAGCCCCAGCATTTT.

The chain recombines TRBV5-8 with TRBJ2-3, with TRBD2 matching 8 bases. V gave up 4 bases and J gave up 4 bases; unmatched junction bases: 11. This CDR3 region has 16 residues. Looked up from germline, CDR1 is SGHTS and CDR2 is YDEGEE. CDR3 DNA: TGTGCCAGCAGCCCTGGACTAGCAACCAAGGCAGATACGCAGTATTTT. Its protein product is CASSPGLATKADTQYF.

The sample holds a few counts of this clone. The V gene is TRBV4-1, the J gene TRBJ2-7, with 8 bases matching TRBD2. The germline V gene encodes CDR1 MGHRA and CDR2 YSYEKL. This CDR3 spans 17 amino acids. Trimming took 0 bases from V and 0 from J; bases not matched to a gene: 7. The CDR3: CASSQEPSGWSSYEQYF. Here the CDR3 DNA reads TGCGCCAGCAGCCAAGAGCCTAGCGGGTGGAGCTCCTACGAGCAGTACTTC.

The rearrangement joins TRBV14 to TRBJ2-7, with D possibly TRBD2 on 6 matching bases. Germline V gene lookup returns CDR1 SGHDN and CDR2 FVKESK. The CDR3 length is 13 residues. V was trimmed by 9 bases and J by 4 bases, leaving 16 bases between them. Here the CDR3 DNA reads TGTGCCAGGGTGGAGGGGACTTTATACGAGCAGTACGTC. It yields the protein CARVEGTLYEQYV.

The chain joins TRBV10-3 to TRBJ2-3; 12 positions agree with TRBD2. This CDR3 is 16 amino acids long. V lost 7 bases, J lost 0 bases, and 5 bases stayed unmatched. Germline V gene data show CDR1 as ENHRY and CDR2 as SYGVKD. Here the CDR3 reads CAITGTSGPSTDTQYF. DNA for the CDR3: TGTGCCATCACTGGGACTAGCGGGCCAAGCACAGATACGCAGTATTTT.

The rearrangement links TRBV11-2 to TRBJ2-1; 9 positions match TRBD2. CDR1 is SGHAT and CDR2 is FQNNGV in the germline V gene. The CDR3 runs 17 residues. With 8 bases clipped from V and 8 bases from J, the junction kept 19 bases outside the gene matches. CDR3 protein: CASAGKGLAGLPDEQFF. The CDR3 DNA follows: TGTGCCAGCGCGGGTAAAGGGCTAGCGGGATTACCCGATGAGCAGTTCTTC.

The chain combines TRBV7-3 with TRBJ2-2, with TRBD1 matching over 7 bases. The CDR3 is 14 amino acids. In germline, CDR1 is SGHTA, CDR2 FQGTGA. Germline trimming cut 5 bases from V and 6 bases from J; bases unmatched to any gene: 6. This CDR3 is CASSPQGSPGELFF. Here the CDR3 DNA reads TGTGCCAGCAGCCCACAGGGGTCCCCCGGGGAGCTGTTTTTT.

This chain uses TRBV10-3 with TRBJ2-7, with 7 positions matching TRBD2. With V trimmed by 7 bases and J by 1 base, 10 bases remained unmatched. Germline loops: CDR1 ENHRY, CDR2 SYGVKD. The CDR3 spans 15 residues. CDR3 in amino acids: CAINVGVSGSYEQYF. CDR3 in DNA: TGTGCCATCAACGTCGGAGTTAGCGGGTCCTACGAGCAGTACTTC.

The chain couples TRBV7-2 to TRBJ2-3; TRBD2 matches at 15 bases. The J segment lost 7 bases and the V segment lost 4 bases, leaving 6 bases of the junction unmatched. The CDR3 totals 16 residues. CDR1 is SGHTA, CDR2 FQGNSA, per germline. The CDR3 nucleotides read TGTGCCAGCAGCTCCCAGGGACTAGCGGGGGGATATACGCAGTATTTT. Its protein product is CASSSQGLAGGYTQYF.

This CDR3 reads CASSLGSRSNTGELFF. The CDR3 nucleotides are TGTGCCAGCAGCCTTGGGTCCAGGTCGAACACCGGGGAGCTGTTTTTT. The V and J genes are TRBV5-4 and TRBJ2-2; D is ambiguous. Germline lookup yields CDR1 SGHNT and CDR2 YYREEE (reference sequence). This CDR3 is built from 16 residues. V lost 4 bases and J lost 0, with 13 bases in between.

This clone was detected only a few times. As DNA, the CDR3 is TGTGCCTGGAGTGAGGCACTAGTACTTTGGGATACGCAGTATTTT. Its translation is CAWSEALVLWDTQYF. The J gene is TRBJ2-3, the V gene TRBV30, with TRBD2 as a possible D gene (5 bases). The CDR3 totals 15 residues. CDR1 and CDR2 from the germline V gene are GTSNPN and SVGIG (reference sequence). Trimming took 1 base from V and 6 from J, leaving 17 bases between them.

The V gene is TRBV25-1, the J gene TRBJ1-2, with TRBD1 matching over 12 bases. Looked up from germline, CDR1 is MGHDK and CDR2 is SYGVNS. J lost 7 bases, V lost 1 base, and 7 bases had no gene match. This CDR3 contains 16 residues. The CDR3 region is CASSEWGQGAVGGYTF. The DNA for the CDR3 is TGTGCCAGCAGTGAATGGGGACAGGGGGCGGTTGGTGGCTACACCTTC.

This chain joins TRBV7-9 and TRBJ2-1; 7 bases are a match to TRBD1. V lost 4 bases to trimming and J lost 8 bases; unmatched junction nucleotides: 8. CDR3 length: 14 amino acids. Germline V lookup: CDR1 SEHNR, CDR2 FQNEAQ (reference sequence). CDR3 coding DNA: TGTGCCAGCAGCTGGTGGACAGGCGGGCATGAGCAGTTCTTC. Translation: CASSWWTGGHEQFF.